This T cell receptor (beta chain) was obtained from a study of molecular identifiers for immune sequencing clone quantification. TCRdb analysed the PCR reads with MiXCR anew, one entry per CDR3 protein. The data show under 75,000 distinct CDR3 sequences, under 20% seen once. The germline gives CDR1 SGHRS, CDR2 YFSETQ. This CDR3 is 16 amino acids long. V lost 4 bases and J 1 base, leaving 16 bases between the germline ends. Naive CD8 libraries came from around 20,000 to 1,000,000 sorted cells with 10%, 30% or 50% RNA. This clonotype was observed at least ten times. This receptor was taken from a human donor in good health. Some libraries in this study had Jurkat cell RNA spiked in. The sequenced material came from naive CD8+ T cells from blood, with Jurkat cell RNA spiked in. The subset: FACS-sorted CD8+CD4-CCR7+CD45RA+ naive T cells. The chain has TRBV5-1 and TRBJ2-3, with D perhaps being TRBD1 or TRBD2 (5 bases each). Here the CDR3 DNA reads TGCGCCAGCAGCCTGGAGTATGTGGGGGGCACAGATACGCAGTATTTT. Its protein is CASSLEYVGGTDTQYF.